This is a list of T cell receptor beta chains from one sample in a study of cytomegalovirus exposure and HLA in healthy donors. Clones were read by immunoSEQ multiplex PCR, and TCRdb kept only the in-frame ones, dropping some. Among 52,000 or so clones listed, roughly 89% were seen once. The sequenced sample was PBMCs. Source of these receptors: a woman younger than 35 in good health and CMV-seronegative. Both conserved end residues are part of each CDR3. The order of the fields is V gene, J gene, D gene, CDR3 DNA, CDR3 protein. D genes are given only for firm matches.

v_gene: TRBV11-1; j_gene: TRBJ2-2; d_gene: TRBD1; CDR3nt: TGTGCCAGCAGCCACGGGACAGCTAACACCGGGGAGCTGTTTTTT; CDR3aa: CASSHGTANTGELFF
v_gene: TRBV7-7; j_gene: TRBJ1-5; d_gene: NA; CDR3nt: TGTACAGATAATCAGCCCCAGCATTTT; CDR3aa: CTDNQPQHF
v_gene: TRBV4-1; j_gene: TRBJ1-2; d_gene: TRBD1; CDR3nt: TGCGCCAGCAGCCACACAGGGGGTGATGGCTACACCTTC; CDR3aa: CASSHTGGDGYTF
v_gene: TRBV27; j_gene: TRBJ2-5; d_gene: NA; CDR3nt: TGTGCCAGCAGTTTCAGGGTTAGGGAGACCCAGTACTTC; CDR3aa: CASSFRVRETQYF
v_gene: TRBV6-6; j_gene: TRBJ2-7; d_gene: NA; CDR3nt: TGTGCCAGCAGGTCAGGGTACGAGCAGTACTTC; CDR3aa: CASRSGYEQYF
v_gene: TRBV11-2; j_gene: TRBJ2-1; d_gene: NA; CDR3nt: TGTGCCAGCAGCTTAGACGGTGTCGGGTACAATGAGCAGTTCTTC; CDR3aa: CASSLDGVGYNEQFF
v_gene: TRBV6-1; j_gene: TRBJ1-1; d_gene: NA; CDR3nt: TGTGCCAGCAGATCTACAGGTAACACTGAAGCTTTCTTT; CDR3aa: CASRSTGNTEAFF
v_gene: TRBV30; j_gene: TRBJ2-7; d_gene: TRBD2; CDR3nt: TGTGCCTGGGATACTAGCGGGATGTCCTACGAGCAGTACTTC; CDR3aa: CAWDTSGMSYEQYF
v_gene: TRBV11-1; j_gene: TRBJ2-7; d_gene: TRBD1; CDR3nt: TGTGCCAGCAGCTTTGACAGGGGCCACGAGCAGTACTTC; CDR3aa: CASSFDRGHEQYF
v_gene: TRBV18; j_gene: TRBJ2-6; d_gene: NA; CDR3nt: TGTGCCAGCTCCCCTGGAGGTAACTCTGGGGCCAACGTCCTGACTTTC; CDR3aa: CASSPGGNSGANVLTF